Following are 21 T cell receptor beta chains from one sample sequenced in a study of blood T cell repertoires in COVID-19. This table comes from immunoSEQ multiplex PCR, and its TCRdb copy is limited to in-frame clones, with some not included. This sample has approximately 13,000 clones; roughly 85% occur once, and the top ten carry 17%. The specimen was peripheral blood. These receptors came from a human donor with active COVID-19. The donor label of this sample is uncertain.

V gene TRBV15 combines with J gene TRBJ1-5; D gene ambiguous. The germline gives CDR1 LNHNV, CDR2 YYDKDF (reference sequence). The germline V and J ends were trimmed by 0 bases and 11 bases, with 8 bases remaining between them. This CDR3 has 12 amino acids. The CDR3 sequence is CATSRDDRAQHF. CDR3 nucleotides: TGTGCCACCAGCAGAGATGATCGGGCCCAGCATTTT.

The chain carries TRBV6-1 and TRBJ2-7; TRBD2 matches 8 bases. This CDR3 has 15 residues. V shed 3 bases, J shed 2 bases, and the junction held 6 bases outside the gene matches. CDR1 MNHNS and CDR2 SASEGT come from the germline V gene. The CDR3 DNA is TGTGCCAGCAGTGAGAGGCGGGAGGCCACCTACGAGCAGTACTTC. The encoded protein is CASSERREATYEQYF.

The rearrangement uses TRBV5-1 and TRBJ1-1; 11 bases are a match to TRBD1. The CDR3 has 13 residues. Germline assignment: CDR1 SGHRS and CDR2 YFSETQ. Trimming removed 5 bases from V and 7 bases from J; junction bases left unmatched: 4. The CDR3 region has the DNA TGCGCCAGCAGGATGGGACAGGGGGATGAAGCTTTCTTT. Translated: CASRMGQGDEAFF.

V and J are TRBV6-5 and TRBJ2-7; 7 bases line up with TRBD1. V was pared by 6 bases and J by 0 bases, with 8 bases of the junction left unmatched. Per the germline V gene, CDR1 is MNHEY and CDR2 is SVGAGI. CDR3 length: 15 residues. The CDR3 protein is CASSYRDRGSYEQYF. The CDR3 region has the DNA TGTGCCAGCAGCTACCGGGACAGAGGCTCCTACGAGCAGTACTTC.

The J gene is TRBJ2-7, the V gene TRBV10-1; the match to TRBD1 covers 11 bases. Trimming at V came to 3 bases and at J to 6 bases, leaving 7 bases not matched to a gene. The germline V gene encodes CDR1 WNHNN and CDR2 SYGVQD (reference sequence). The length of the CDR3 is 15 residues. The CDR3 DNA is TGCGCCAGCAGTGAATATGGACAGGGGGCAGGCGAGCAGTACTTC. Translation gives CASSEYGQGAGEQYF.

The DNA of the CDR3 is TGTGCCTGGGGACAGGACTCTGGAAACACCATATATTTT. As protein: CAWGQDSGNTIYF. The chain is built from TRBV30 and TRBJ1-3; 7 nucleotides agree with TRBD1. This CDR3 is built from 13 residues. Germline CDR1 is GTSNPN and CDR2 is SVGIG (reference sequence). The V segment lost 5 bases and the J segment 0 bases; nucleotides outside the gene matches: 1.

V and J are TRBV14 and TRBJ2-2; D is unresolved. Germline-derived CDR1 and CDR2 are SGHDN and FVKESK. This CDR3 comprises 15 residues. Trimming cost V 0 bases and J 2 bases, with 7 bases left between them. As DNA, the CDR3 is TGTGCCAGCAGCCAAGAGTTCATTAACACCGGGGAGCTGTTTTTT. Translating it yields CASSQEFINTGELFF.

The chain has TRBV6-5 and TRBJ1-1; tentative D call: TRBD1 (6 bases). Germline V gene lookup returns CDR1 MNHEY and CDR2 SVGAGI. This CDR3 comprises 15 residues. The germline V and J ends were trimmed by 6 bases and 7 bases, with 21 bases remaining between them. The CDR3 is CASSLGRGLRGEAFF. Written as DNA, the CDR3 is TGTGCCAGCAGCTTAGGCAGGGGCCTCCGGGGTGAAGCTTTCTTT.

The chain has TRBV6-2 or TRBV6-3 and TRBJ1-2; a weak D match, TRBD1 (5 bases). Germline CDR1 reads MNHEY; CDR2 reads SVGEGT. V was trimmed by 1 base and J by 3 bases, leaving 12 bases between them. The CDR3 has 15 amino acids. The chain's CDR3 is CASSYWAGTHYGYTF. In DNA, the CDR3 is TGTGCCAGCAGTTACTGGGCAGGGACTCACTATGGCTACACCTTC.

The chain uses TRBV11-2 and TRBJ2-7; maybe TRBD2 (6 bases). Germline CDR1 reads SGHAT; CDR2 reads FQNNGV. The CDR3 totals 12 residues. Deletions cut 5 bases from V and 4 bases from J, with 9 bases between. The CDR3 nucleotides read TGTGCCAGCAGCCGGGCGGGGTACGAGCAGTACTTC. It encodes CASSRAGYEQYF.

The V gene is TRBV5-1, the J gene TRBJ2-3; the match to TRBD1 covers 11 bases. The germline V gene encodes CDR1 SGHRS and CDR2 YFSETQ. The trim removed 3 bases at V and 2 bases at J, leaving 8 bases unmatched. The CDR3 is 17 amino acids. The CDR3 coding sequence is TGCGCCAGCAGCTGGCCGGGACAGGGGGAATACACAGATACGCAGTATTTT. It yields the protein CASSWPGQGEYTDTQYF. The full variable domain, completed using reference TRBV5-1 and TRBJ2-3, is KAGVTQTPRYLIKTRGQQVTLSCSPISGHRSVSWYQQTPGQGLQFLFEYFSETQRNKGNFPGRFSGRQFSNSRSEMNVSTLELGDSALYLCASSWPGQGEYTDTQYFGPGTRLTVL.

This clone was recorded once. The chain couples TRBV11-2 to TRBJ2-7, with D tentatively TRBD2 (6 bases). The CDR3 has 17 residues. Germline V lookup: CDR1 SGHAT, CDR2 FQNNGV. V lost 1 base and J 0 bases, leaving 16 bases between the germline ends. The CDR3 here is CASSLGGSGELSYEQYF. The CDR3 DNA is TGTGCCAGCAGCTTAGGGGGCTCGGGGGAGCTCTCCTACGAGCAGTACTTC.

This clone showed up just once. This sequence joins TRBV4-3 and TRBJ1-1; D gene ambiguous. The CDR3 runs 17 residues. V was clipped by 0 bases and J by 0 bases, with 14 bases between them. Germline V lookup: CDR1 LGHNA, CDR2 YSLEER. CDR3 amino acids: CASSQETENYVNTEAFF. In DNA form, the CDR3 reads TGCGCCAGCAGCCAAGAGACGGAGAACTACGTGAACACTGAAGCTTTCTTT.

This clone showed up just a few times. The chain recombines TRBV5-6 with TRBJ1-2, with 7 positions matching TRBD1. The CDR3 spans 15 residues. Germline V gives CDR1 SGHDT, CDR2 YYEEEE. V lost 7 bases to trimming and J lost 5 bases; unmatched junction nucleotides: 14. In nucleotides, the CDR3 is TGTGCCAGCCAGTCGGGACAGCGTTCCCGTTATGGCTACACCTTC. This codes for CASQSGQRSRYGYTF.

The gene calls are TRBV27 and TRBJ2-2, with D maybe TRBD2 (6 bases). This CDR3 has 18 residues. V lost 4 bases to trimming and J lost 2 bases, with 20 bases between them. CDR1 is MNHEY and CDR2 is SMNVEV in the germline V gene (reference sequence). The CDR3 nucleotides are TGTGCCAGCAGTTCCAAATGGGGTAGGCGGGATAACACCGGGGAGCTGTTTTTT. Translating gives CASSSKWGRRDNTGELFF.

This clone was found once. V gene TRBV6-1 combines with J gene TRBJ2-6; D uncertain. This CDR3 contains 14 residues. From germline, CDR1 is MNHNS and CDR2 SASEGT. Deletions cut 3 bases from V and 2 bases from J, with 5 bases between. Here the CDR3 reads CASSDRTGANVLTF. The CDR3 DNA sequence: TGTGCCAGCAGTGACAGAACTGGGGCCAACGTCCTGACTTTC.

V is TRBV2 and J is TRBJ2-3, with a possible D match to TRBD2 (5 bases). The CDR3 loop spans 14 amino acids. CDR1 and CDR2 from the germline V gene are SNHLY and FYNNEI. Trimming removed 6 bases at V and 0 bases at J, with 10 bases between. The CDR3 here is CASSRDYSTDTQYF. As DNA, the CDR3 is TGTGCCAGCAGCCGGGATTATAGCACAGATACGCAGTATTTT.

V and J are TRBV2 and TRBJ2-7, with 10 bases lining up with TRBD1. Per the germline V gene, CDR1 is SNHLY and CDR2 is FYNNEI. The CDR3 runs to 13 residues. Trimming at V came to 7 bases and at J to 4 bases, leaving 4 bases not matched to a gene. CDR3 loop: CASTGQGGYEQYF. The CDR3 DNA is TGTGCCAGCACCGGACAGGGGGGGTACGAGCAGTACTTC. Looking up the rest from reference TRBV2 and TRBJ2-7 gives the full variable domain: EPEVTQTPSHQVTQMGQEVILRCVPISNHLYFYWYRQILGQKVEFLVSFYNNEISEKSEIFDDQFSVERPDGSNFTLKIRSTKLEDSAMYFCASTGQGGYEQYFGPGTRLTVT.

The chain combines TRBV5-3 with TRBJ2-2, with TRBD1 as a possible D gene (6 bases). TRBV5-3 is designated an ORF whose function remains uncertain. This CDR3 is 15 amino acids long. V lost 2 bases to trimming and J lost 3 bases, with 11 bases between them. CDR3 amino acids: CARSFWDTHTGELFF. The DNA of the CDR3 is TGTGCCAGAAGCTTTTGGGACACCCACACCGGGGAGCTGTTTTTT.

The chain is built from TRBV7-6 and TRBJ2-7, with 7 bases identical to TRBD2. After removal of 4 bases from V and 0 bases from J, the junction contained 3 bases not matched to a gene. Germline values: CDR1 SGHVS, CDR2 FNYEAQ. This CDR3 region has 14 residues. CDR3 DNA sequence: TGTGCCAGCAGCTCCGGGGGGAGCTCCTACGAGCAGTACTTC. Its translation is CASSSGGSSYEQYF.

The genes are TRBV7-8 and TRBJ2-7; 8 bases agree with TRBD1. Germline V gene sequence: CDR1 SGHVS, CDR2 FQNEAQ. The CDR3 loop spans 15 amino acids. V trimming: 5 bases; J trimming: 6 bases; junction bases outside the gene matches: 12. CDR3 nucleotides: TGTGCCAGCAGCCCGAGACAGGGGCCGCCTGGCGAGCAGTACTTC. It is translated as CASSPRQGPPGEQYF. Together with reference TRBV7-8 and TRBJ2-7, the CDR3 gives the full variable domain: GAGVSQSPRYKVAKRGQDVALRCDPISGHVSLFWYQQALGQGPEFLTYFQNEAQLDKSGLPSDRFFAERPEGSVSTLKIQRTQQEDSAVYLCASSPRQGPPGEQYFGPGTRLTVT.